The 31 T cell receptor beta chains listed next were all sequenced from one sample in a study of tumor-infiltrating lymphocytes in glioblastoma multiforme. Three nested ARM-PCR rounds with V-beta and C-beta primers built TCRB libraries. A single record per CDR3 protein comes from TCRdb applying MiXCR to the multiplex PCR reads. Of approximately 16,000 distinct CDR3 sequences in the sample, approximately 71% were seen once. The source material was brain tumor tissue. The receptor set was obtained from a male donor with glioblastoma.

J is TRBJ2-7 and V is TRBV6-5; D is undetermined. Germline V gene data show CDR1 as MNHEY and CDR2 as SVGAGI. The CDR3 has 14 residues. V gave up 0 bases and J gave up 2 bases, with 8 bases separating them. Here the CDR3 reads CASSYSWPTYEQYF. The DNA for the CDR3 is TGTGCCAGCAGTTACTCGTGGCCAACCTACGAGCAGTACTTC.

Turning to this clonotype: Because it lacks the conserved phenylalanine or tryptophan at the end, this CDR3 is likely a read error. The V gene is TRBV20-1, the J gene TRBJ2-3; 8 positions agree with TRBD2. This CDR3 spans 14 amino acids. Germline CDR1 DFQATT, CDR2 SNEGSKA (reference sequence). The CDR3 DNA reads TGCAGTGATAGAAAGACGGGGGGGTTGGATACGCAGTATTCT. The encoded protein is CSDRKTGGLDTQYS.

The chain links TRBV5-6 to TRBJ1-1; D gene ambiguous. The CDR3 sequence is 12 residues long. The V gene's germline CDR1 is SGHDT and CDR2 YYEEEE. The V end lost 0 bases, the J end lost 10 bases, and 10 bases lay between the germline ends. CDR3: CASSLGHLGAFF. The CDR3 DNA follows: TGTGCCAGCAGCTTGGGGCATCTCGGAGCTTTCTTT.

Notes on this clonotype: A junction boundary mismatches the germline segment, possibly from a read error. The rearrangement joins TRBV11-2 to TRBJ2-1, with 7 bases matching TRBD2. The CDR3 loop spans 14 amino acids. The germline CDR1 and CDR2 sequences are SGHAT and FQNNGV. The CDR3 DNA follows: TGTGACAGCAGCCCCCTTGCGGGAGAGGTTAAGCAGTTCTTC. This sequence encodes CDSSPLAGEVKQFF.

The V gene is TRBV11-3, the J gene TRBJ2-7; D is possibly TRBD1 (5 bases). This CDR3 comprises 16 residues. Germline values: CDR1 SGHNT, CDR2 YENEEA. The V gene lost 5 bases and the J gene lost 5 bases, with 22 bases spanning the gap. The CDR3 DNA reads as TGTGCCAGCAGCCCACGGGCGGATCCTCAGGGCCACGAGCAGTACGTC. Amino acid sequence: CASSPRADPQGHEQYV.

The chain couples TRBV28 to TRBJ2-5, with D possibly matching TRBD1 (5 bases). The CDR3 contains 16 residues. Germline V gene lookup returns CDR1 MDHEN and CDR2 SYDVKM. Trimming pared 6 bases from V and 4 bases from J, leaving 21 bases between. The CDR3 region has the DNA TGTGCCAGCAGGATTTCGAGGACAAGGGGCGCAGAGACCCAGTACTTC. Translation: CASRISRTRGAETQYF.

This clonotype is medium-sized in the sample. The rearrangement joins TRBV29-1 to TRBJ2-2; no firm D call. The V gene's germline CDR1 is SQVTM and CDR2 ANQGSEA. Deletions cut 6 bases from V and 4 bases from J, with 3 bases between. The CDR3 loop spans 10 amino acids. CDR3 protein: CSVLTGELFF. CDR3 DNA sequence: TGCAGCGTCCTCACCGGGGAGCTGTTTTTT.

This clonotype showed up just once. A read error is likely, as this CDR3 ends without the conserved phenylalanine or tryptophan. This chain connects TRBV4-1 to TRBJ1-3; a weak D match, TRBD1 (5 bases). Looked up from germline, CDR1 is MGHRA and CDR2 is YSYEKL. CDR3 length: 17 amino acids. Here the CDR3 reads CASSRGPSPGTGNTIYS. The CDR3 bases are TGCGCCAGTAGCCGAGGCCCTTCCCCAGGGACTGGAAACACCATATATTCT.

The CDR3 coding sequence is TGTGCCAGCAGCTTAGTTCCTGGCGGGAAGGGTTCCTACAGTGTGCAGTTCTTC. Its protein is CASSLVPGGKGSYSVQFF. The chain is built from TRBV11-2 and TRBJ2-1; possible D gene TRBD2, 6 bases. CDR1 and CDR2 from the germline V gene are SGHAT and FQNNGV. The ends were cut back, 1 base at V and 12 bases at J, with 28 bases in the middle. The CDR3 is made up of 18 amino acids.

The chain carries TRBV11-2 and TRBJ2-5; no clear D gene. From germline, CDR1 is SGHAT and CDR2 FQNNGV. CDR3 size: 13 residues. Trimming cost V 2 bases and J 5 bases, with 9 bases left between them. CDR3 protein: CASSLFSLETQYF. The CDR3, as DNA: TGTGCCAGCAGCTTATTTAGCCTGGAGACCCAGTACTTC.

This clonotype turned up a few times. V usage is TRBV4-2 and J usage is TRBJ2-7, with TRBD1 matching over 7 bases. This CDR3 is 14 amino acids long. V dropped 1 base and J dropped 4; count of bases not matched to a gene: 4. Germline V gene data show CDR1 as LGHNA and CDR2 as YNFKEQ. CDR3 protein: CASSQGQGSYEQYF. CDR3 coding DNA: TGTGCCAGCAGCCAAGGACAGGGTTCTTACGAGCAGTACTTC.

CDR3 bases: TGTGCCGCTAGCGGGAGGGTCGGGACAGATACGCAGTATTTT. This translates into CAASGRVGTDTQYF. The genes are TRBV6-5 and TRBJ2-3; 12 bases agree with TRBD2. Germline V gene sequence: CDR1 MNHEY, CDR2 SVGAGI. Trimming cost V 11 bases and J 3 bases; bases outside gene matches: 6. The CDR3 loop spans 14 amino acids.

This clonotype was seen many times. Since a much larger clone is just one base distant, this may be a read error. J is TRBJ2-5 and V is TRBV10-3; D is undetermined. From germline, CDR1 is ENHRY and CDR2 SYGVKD. Deletions cut 2 bases from V and 5 bases from J, with 12 bases between. This CDR3 is 14 amino acids long. The CDR3 reads CAISEPDTGETQYF. The CDR3 DNA reads as TGTGCCATCAGTGAGCCTGACACCGGGGAGACCCAGTACTTC.

By proportion, this clonotype is medium-sized. The chain joins TRBV29-1 to TRBJ2-1; 8 bases line up with TRBD2. The V segment lost 7 bases and the J segment 5 bases; nucleotides outside the gene matches: 7. The CDR3 is made up of 13 amino acids. The germline V gene encodes CDR1 SQVTM and CDR2 ANQGSEA. The CDR3 bases are TGCAGCGCTCATAAACTAGCGGACAATGAGCAGTTCTTC. Translation gives CSAHKLADNEQFF.

The V call is TRBV20-1, the J call TRBJ2-5; D possibly corresponds to TRBD1 (6 bases). V lost 0 bases and J 2 bases, leaving 13 bases between the germline ends. CDR1 is DFQATT and CDR2 is SNEGSKA in the germline V gene (reference sequence). The CDR3 covers 15 residues. As DNA, the CDR3 is TGCAGTGCTAGAGATCCGGGACAACATCAAGAGACCCAGTACTTC. Its protein product is CSARDPGQHQETQYF.

The genes are TRBV12-3 or TRBV12-4 and TRBJ2-1; tentative D call: TRBD2 (7 bases). The CDR3 runs 12 residues. Trimming left V 7 bases short and J 16 bases short, with 20 bases between. The DNA of the CDR3 is TGTGCCAGCACCCTGGGAGGGGGTGAACATTTCTTC. Protein sequence: CASTLGGGEHFF.

This rearrangement joins TRBV24-1 to TRBJ2-1; weak D call: TRBD2 (6 bases). This CDR3 spans 17 amino acids. Germline V lookup: CDR1 KGHDR, CDR2 SFDVKD. V lost 2 bases and J lost 0, with 13 bases in between. The CDR3 DNA is TGTGCCACCAGTGATTGGGGGGACGCAAGCTCCTACAATGAGCAGTTCTTC. It specifies CATSDWGDASSYNEQFF.

This clonotype has a single count. A read error may account for a junction end that differs from germline. This chain connects TRBV28 to TRBJ2-2; TRBD2 might be the D (5 bases). The CDR3 spans 13 residues. CDR1 and CDR2 from the germline V gene are MDHEN and SYDVKM. The chain's CDR3 is CASNLRVAGVLFF. CDR3 DNA sequence: TGTGCCAGCAATTTGAGGGTGGCCGGGGTGCTGTTTTTT.

The genes are TRBV11-3 and TRBJ2-2, with D tentatively TRBD2 (5 bases). The germline V gene encodes CDR1 SGHNT and CDR2 YENEEA. V was shortened by 2 bases and J by 6 bases, with 13 bases between the two germline ends. The CDR3 totals 15 residues. CDR3 coding DNA: TGTGCCAGCAGCTTATACGGGGTTAGAGCCGGGGAGCTGTTTTTT. It yields the protein CASSLYGVRAGELFF. Based on the CDR3 plus reference TRBV11-3 and TRBJ2-2, the full variable domain is EAGVVQSPRYKIIEKKQPVAFWCNPISGHNTLYWYLQNLGQGPELLIRYENEEAVDDSQLPKDRFSAERLKGVDSTLKIQPAELGDSAVYLCASSLYGVRAGELFFGEGSRLTVL.

Note on this clonotype: At one end, the junction sequence differs from germline, possibly due to a read error. The chain recombines TRBV11-1 with TRBJ2-1; TRBD2 agrees at 11 bases. The CDR3 spans 15 residues. Looked up from germline, CDR1 is SGHAT and CDR2 is FQDESV (reference sequence). Written as DNA, the CDR3 is TGTGCCAGCAGCTCACTAGCGGGAGTTTACAATGGGCGGCTCTTC. Protein: CASSSLAGVYNGRLF.

As for this clonotype: At one boundary the junction diverges from the germline segment, which might be a read error. The V and J genes are TRBV6-5 and TRBJ1-1; no reliable D call. The CDR3 is 14 residues long. Germline values: CDR1 MNHEY, CDR2 SVGAGI. CDR3 region: CSSGYQEEGTEAFF. For the CDR3, the DNA is TGTTCCAGCGGTTATCAGGAAGAGGGCACTGAAGCGTTCTTT.

By share of the sample, this clonotype is medium-sized. The chain carries TRBV20-1 and TRBJ1-3; D possibly corresponds to TRBD1 (6 bases). V was clipped by 4 bases and J by 0 bases, with 13 bases between them. Germline assignment: CDR1 DFQATT and CDR2 SNEGSKA (reference sequence). The CDR3 runs to 15 residues. In nucleotides, the CDR3 is TGCAGTGCTAACGAGGGGGGCGTCTCTGGAAACACCATATATTTT. Protein sequence: CSANEGGVSGNTIYF.

Note on this clonotype: A much larger clone lies a single base off, so this may be a read error. The V call is TRBV5-6, the J call TRBJ2-7, with a weak D call TRBD1 (6 bases). V was clipped by 1 base and J by 5 bases, with 13 bases between them. CDR3 size: 14 residues. Germline-derived CDR1 and CDR2 are SGHDT and YYEEEE. DNA of the CDR3: TGTGCCAGCAGCTTGTGCGTTACAGGGAACGAGCAGTACTTC. Residues: CASSLCVTGNEQYF.

Note on this clonotype: Germline and junction disagree at one end, which may indicate a read error. The chain combines TRBV28 with TRBJ2-7; possible D gene TRBD2, 5 bases. This CDR3 region has 16 residues. Germline lookup yields CDR1 MDHEN and CDR2 SYDVKM. The chain's CDR3 is CAGRKGPGEGGHEQYF. As DNA, the CDR3 is TGTGCCGGCAGAAAAGGTCCCGGAGAGGGCGGTCACGAGCAGTACTTC.

In its sample, this clonotype ranks as medium-sized. The chain combines TRBV29-1 with TRBJ2-1, with 11 nucleotides matching TRBD2. The CDR3 spans 14 residues. Germline V gene data show CDR1 as SQVTM and CDR2 as ANQGSEA. J gave up 9 bases and V 1 base, and 5 bases lay outside the gene matches. For the CDR3, the DNA is TGCAGCGTTGAAGGGGGACTAGCGGCCGGTGAGCAGTTCTTC. Protein sequence: CSVEGGLAAGEQFF.

The chain carries TRBV5-6 and TRBJ2-7, with D tentatively TRBD1 (5 bases). Trimming cost V 4 bases and J 3 bases, with 14 bases left between them. The CDR3 sequence is 14 residues long. CDR1 and CDR2 from the germline V gene are SGHDT and YYEEEE. The chain's CDR3 is CASSRYSTVYEQYF. As DNA, the CDR3 is TGTGCCAGCAGCCGTTACTCGACAGTCTACGAGCAGTACTTC.

To note about this clonotype: Sequence at one end of the junction differs from germline and may be a read error. V gene TRBV4-1 combines with J gene TRBJ2-7, with 7 bases aligning to TRBD1. The germline CDR1 and CDR2 sequences are MGHRA and YSYEKL. The CDR3 totals 16 residues. In DNA form, the CDR3 reads TGCGCCAGCAGCCAAGATTGGCCAGGGGGTTCCTACGAGCGGTACTTC. This sequence encodes CASSQDWPGGSYERYF.

The chain links TRBV6-1 to TRBJ2-1; 8 bases agree with TRBD2. Losses at the gene ends were 6 bases for V and 5 bases for J; bases not matched to a gene: 9. In germline, CDR1 is MNHNS, CDR2 SASEGT. The CDR3 has 15 amino acids. CDR3 sequence (DNA): TGTGCCAGCAGACAAACAAGCGGGGGTCACAATGAGCAGTTCTTC. It yields the protein CASRQTSGGHNEQFF.

On this clonotype itself: An end of the junction differs from the germline gene, which may be a read error. The chain employs TRBV29-1 and TRBJ2-2; TRBD2 might be the D (5 bases). The CDR3 length is 16 residues. Looked up from germline, CDR1 is SQVTM and CDR2 is ANQGSEA. The CDR3 DNA reads TGTAGCGTTGAGGGATCGGTAGTGGGGTACACCGGGGAGCTGTTTTTT. It encodes CSVEGSVVGYTGELFF.

Worth noting for this clonotype: A read error may account for a junction end that differs from germline. The J gene is TRBJ2-5, the V gene TRBV24-1; 8 bases map to TRBD1. Germline V lookup: CDR1 KGHDR, CDR2 SFDVKD. The CDR3 runs to 17 residues. As DNA, the CDR3 is TGTGCCACCAGTGACCCAACAGGGGGAATAGTCCAAGAGACTCAGTACTTC. It translates to CATSDPTGGIVQETQYF.

V gene TRBV28 combines with J gene TRBJ2-7; tentative D call: TRBD2 (6 bases). The CDR3 runs 14 residues. CDR1 and CDR2 from the germline V gene are MDHEN and SYDVKM. V was pared by 2 bases and J by 5 bases, with 13 bases between. CDR3 in amino acids: CASSLTGEKDEQYF. In nucleotides, the CDR3 is TGTGCCAGCAGTTTAACGGGAGAGAAGGACGAGCAGTACTTC.